One sample yielded the 12 T cell receptor beta chains listed below, sequenced in a study of blood T cell repertoires in COVID-19. Measured with immunoSEQ multiplex PCR; TCRdb has only the in-frame clones, and not every one. The data show roughly 160,000 clones, about 80% seen once. The sample consisted of PBMCs or T cells enriched from blood (not recorded which). The receptor set was obtained from a woman aged 60 to 75 who had recovered from COVID-19.

This clone was picked up one time. The V call is TRBV3-1 (or the pseudogene TRBV3-2), the J call TRBJ1-3, with 7 bases matching TRBD1. Looked up from germline, CDR1 is LGHDT and CDR2 is YNNKEL (reference sequence). CDR3 length: 15 amino acids. The junction had 7 bases not matched to a gene; V was cut back by 8 bases and J by 0 bases. This CDR3 is CASGQDQNSGNTIYF. CDR3 coding DNA: TGTGCCAGCGGACAGGACCAAAACTCTGGAAACACCATATATTTT.

J is TRBJ2-7 and V is TRBV9, with 10 positions matching TRBD2. Germline CDR1 and CDR2: SGDLS and YYNGEE. The CDR3 runs 20 residues. Trimming at V came to 3 bases and at J to 2 bases, leaving 20 bases not matched to a gene. CDR3 sequence reads: CASSAKTLTLSSGGAYEQYF. CDR3 nucleotides: TGTGCCAGCAGCGCAAAAACCCTCACTTTGTCTAGCGGGGGAGCCTACGAGCAGTACTTC.

V usage is TRBV3-1 (or the pseudogene TRBV3-2) and J usage is TRBJ2-5; a possible D gene is TRBD1 (5 bases). V lost 4 bases to trimming and J lost 3 bases, with 18 bases between them. CDR1 and CDR2 from the germline V gene are LGHDT and YNNKEL (reference sequence). The CDR3 is 16 residues long. In nucleotides, the CDR3 is TGTGCCAGCAGCCCTTTCTTGGCAGGGCGTAAAGAGACCCAGTACTTC. Translating it yields CASSPFLAGRKETQYF.

The V and J genes are TRBV5-6 and TRBJ2-7; 9 nucleotides match TRBD2. V dropped 4 bases and J dropped 6; count of bases not matched to a gene: 11. In germline, CDR1 is SGHDT, CDR2 YYEEEE. This CDR3 spans 15 amino acids. The CDR3 loop reads CASSPPGLAAAEQYF. The CDR3 DNA is TGTGCCAGCAGCCCCCCGGGACTAGCCGCCGCCGAGCAGTACTTC.

V usage is TRBV4-1 and J usage is TRBJ1-2; D not resolved. The CDR3 totals 16 residues. The V end lost 0 bases, the J end lost 6 bases, and 17 bases lay between the germline ends. Per germline, CDR1 MGHRA and CDR2 YSYEKL. This CDR3 is CASSQDSTEPTHGYTF. DNA of the CDR3: TGCGCCAGCAGCCAAGATTCTACAGAGCCAACGCATGGCTACACCTTC.

The chain employs TRBV24-1 and TRBJ2-7; TRBD1 agrees at 10 bases. The CDR3 contains 15 residues. Germline-derived CDR1 and CDR2 are KGHDR and SFDVKD. The V gene end was trimmed by 4 bases and the J gene end by 4 bases; junction bases not matched to a gene: 6. CDR3 amino acids: CATSETGTGVYEQYF. The CDR3 nucleotides are TGTGCCACCAGTGAGACCGGGACAGGGGTTTACGAGCAGTACTTC.

This rearrangement joins TRBV6-4 to TRBJ1-1; a weak D match, TRBD1 (6 bases). The germline V gene has CDR1 MRHNA and CDR2 SNTAGT. V was cut by 9 bases and J by 1 base, with 18 bases left in between. The CDR3 sequence is 15 residues long. The CDR3 loop reads CASPGTRGWNTEAFF. CDR3 in DNA: TGTGCCAGTCCTGGGACAAGAGGATGGAACACTGAAGCTTTCTTT.

The chain employs TRBV3-1 (or the pseudogene TRBV3-2) and TRBJ1-6; no definite D call. Trimming pared 0 bases from V and 9 bases from J, leaving 15 bases between. This CDR3 is 16 amino acids long. Germline CDR1 and CDR2: LGHDT and YNNKEL (reference sequence). The CDR3 is CASSQDLAGSGSPLHF. CDR3 nucleotide sequence: TGTGCCAGCAGCCAAGATCTGGCTGGGAGTGGTTCACCCCTCCACTTT.

The CDR3 loop is CASSDGGYRSDTDTQYF. The CDR3 DNA follows: TGTGCCAGCAGTGATGGGGGGTACAGGTCAGACACAGATACGCAGTATTTT. The chain joins TRBV2 to TRBJ2-3, with a weak D call TRBD2 (6 bases). The CDR3 loop spans 17 amino acids. Trimming pared 3 bases from V and 2 bases from J, leaving 18 bases between. Germline V lookup: CDR1 SNHLY, CDR2 FYNNEI.

The genes are TRBV19 and TRBJ2-3; 10 bases align to TRBD2. Unmatched junction bases numbered 7, after V lost 2 bases and J lost 5 bases. There are 16 residues in the CDR3. Germline values: CDR1 LNHDA, CDR2 SQIVND (reference sequence). CDR3 sequence reads: CASSIFSGGAGDTQYF. The DNA for the CDR3 is TGTGCCAGTAGTATATTCAGCGGGGGGGCTGGAGATACGCAGTATTTT. The full variable domain, with the rest looked up from reference TRBV19 and TRBJ2-3, is DGGITQSPKYLFRKEGQNVTLSCEQNLNHDAMYWYRQDPGQGLRLIYYSQIVNDFQKGDIAEGYSVSREKKESFPLTVTSAQKNPTAFYLCASSIFSGGAGDTQYFGPGTRLTVL.

V is TRBV6-5 and J is TRBJ2-5; 8 bases are a match to TRBD2. Germline assignment: CDR1 MNHEY and CDR2 SVGAGI. V was clipped by 6 bases and J by 5 bases; unmatched bases: 8. The CDR3 extends over 14 amino acids. The CDR3 nucleotides are TGTGCCAGCAGGATAAGCGGGGGTCCGGAGACCCAGTACTTC. Amino acid sequence: CASRISGGPETQYF.

The chain recombines TRBV6-1 with TRBJ1-2; D perhaps matches TRBD1 (6 bases). The CDR3 is 16 residues long. CDR1 and CDR2 (germline): MNHNS, SASEGT. The V end lost 3 bases, the J end lost 5 bases, and 19 bases lay between the germline ends. The CDR3 DNA reads as TGTGCCAGCAGTGAGTTCTTCCAGGGGAATTGGTATGGCTACACCTTC. Amino acid sequence: CASSEFFQGNWYGYTF.